This is a list of T cell receptor beta chains from one sample in a study of blood T cell repertoires in COVID-19. Assay used: immunoSEQ multiplex PCR; TCRdb lists only in-frame clones, some missing. The data contain about 120,000 clones, 87% of them singletons. Sequenced: peripheral blood. These receptors all stem from a woman aged 70-85 years with acute or convalescent COVID-19. The CDR3 runs from the conserved cysteine through the conserved F or W. Fields, in order: D gene, J gene, V gene, CDR3 length, clone size, CDR3 DNA, CDR3 protein. A D gene is named only where the DNA matches it firmly. Clone size, where shown, is once, few, many, or a class for clones that have expanded.

>-|TRBJ2-7|TRBV27|14|-
TGTGCCAGCAGTTTTTCCGACAGAACCTACGAGCAGTACTTC
CASSFSDRTYEQYF
>-|TRBJ1-5|TRBV12-3/TRBV12-4|11|few
TGTGCCAGCACTTCAGGTCAGCCCCAGCATTTT
CASTSGQPQHF
>TRBD1|TRBJ1-6|TRBV5-1|14|-
TGCGCCAGCAGCTTCGGACAGGTACGATCACCCCTCCACTTT
CASSFGQVRSPLHF
>TRBD1|TRBJ1-6|TRBV6-5|15|-
TGTGCCAGCAGACCACAGGGGGACGATAATTCACCCCTCCACTTT
CASRPQGDDNSPLHF
>-|TRBJ1-6|TRBV7-9|15|few
TGTGCCAGCAGCCTCCGACTCGGCCATAATTCACCCCTCCACTTT
CASSLRLGHNSPLHF
>TRBD1|TRBJ1-5|TRBV28|14|once
TGTGCCAGCAGTTTCGGACAGGGGGTACAGCCCCAGCATTTT
CASSFGQGVQPQHF
>TRBD2|TRBJ2-7|TRBV3-1/TRBV3-2|16|once
TGTGCCAGCAGCCAATGGAGTAGCGGGGGGGCCCACGAGCAGTACTTC
CASSQWSSGGAHEQYF
>-|TRBJ2-6|TRBV28|21|once
TGTGCCAGCAGTTCCTCCCCGAAGTGGGGGTATAGCGGTAGTGGGGCCAACGTCCTGACTTTC
CASSSSPKWGYSGSGANVLTF
>-|TRBJ1-5|TRBV20-1|15|once
TGCAGTGCTAGTGGGACATCGGGTAGCAATCAGCCCCAGCATTTT
CSASGTSGSNQPQHF
>-|TRBJ1-2|TRBV6-5|15|-
TGTGCCAGCAGTCCCGCAGGGTCTGAAAACTATGGCTACACCTTC
CASSPAGSENYGYTF
>-|TRBJ1-2|TRBV2|14|-
TGTGCCAGCAGGGAATTGACTACTAACTATGGCTACACCTTC
CASRELTTNYGYTF
>TRBD1|TRBJ1-2|TRBV27|14|-
TGTGCCAGCAGTTCGAGGACAGGGTCCTATGGCTACACCTTC
CASSSRTGSYGYTF
>TRBD2|TRBJ2-5|TRBV7-2|16|few
TGTGCCAGCAGCGGTAGCGGGCTAGCGGGGGTAGAGACCCAGTACTTC
CASSGSGLAGVETQYF
>TRBD1|TRBJ2-7|TRBV7-9|15|-
TGTGCCAGCAGCCCCCGGACAGGGGGTAGCTACGAGCAGTACTTC
CASSPRTGGSYEQYF
>-|TRBJ1-5|TRBV2|14|-
TGTGCCAGCAAGGCGGTCGTTAGCAATCAGCCCCAGCATTTT
CASKAVVSNQPQHF
>-|TRBJ2-2|TRBV5-6|16|-
TGTGCCAGCAGCTTGTACGGGTCCCAGAGAACCGGGGAGCTGTTTTTT
CASSLYGSQRTGELFF
>TRBD1|TRBJ2-7|TRBV10-2|15|few
TGCGCCAGCAGTGTAAGGCAGGGGGCGAGCTACGAGCAGTACTTC
CASSVRQGASYEQYF
>-|TRBJ2-2|TRBV6-5|11|-
TGTGCCAGCAGCCTCGCCGGGGAGCTGTTTTTT
CASSLAGELFF
>-|TRBJ2-2|TRBV10-3|13|-
TGTGCGACCACCGAGGGTAACACCGGGGAGCTGTTTTTT
CATTEGNTGELFF
>-|TRBJ1-4|TRBV28|16|-
TGTGCCAGCAGTTTAGCCCAGGGCCCAACTAATGAAAAACTGTTTTTT
CASSLAQGPTNEKLFF
>TRBD1|TRBJ1-6|TRBV19|14|-
TGTGCCAGTAGTACCACAGGGGGGGATTCACCCCTCCACTTT
CASSTTGGDSPLHF
>-|TRBJ1-5|TRBV11-2|15|-
TGTGCCAGCAGCATACAGGGTTTAAGCAATCAGCCCCAGCATTTT
CASSIQGLSNQPQHF
>-|TRBJ1-5|TRBV6-2/TRBV6-3|14|-
TGTGCCAGCAGTTACGGGGGGGCCTATCAGCCCCAGCATTTT
CASSYGGAYQPQHF
>-|TRBJ1-2|TRBV3-1/TRBV3-2|13|-
TGTGCCAGCAGCCAACGGGCCGGGGATGGCTACACCTTC
CASSQRAGDGYTF
>-|TRBJ1-1|TRBV3-1/TRBV3-2|15|many
TGTGCCAGCAGCCAAGCAGGGTTCGGGAACACTGAAGCTTTCTTT
CASSQAGFGNTEAFF
>-|TRBJ1-1|TRBV27|13|-
TGTGCCAGCAACCCCGCGGGGCAGGGAAAAGCTTTCTTT
CASNPAGQGKAFF
>-|TRBJ1-2|TRBV3-1/TRBV3-2|14|-
TGTGCCAGCAGCCAAGGTCCGGTTAGCTATGGCTACACCTTC
CASSQGPVSYGYTF
>-|TRBJ1-2|TRBV30|13|-
TGTGCCTGGAGTGTGGTGGCAGGCGCAGGCTACACCTTC
CAWSVVAGAGYTF
>TRBD1|TRBJ2-3|TRBV6-5|15|once
TGTGCCAGCAGTTCGGGGACAGGGGGCCCAGATACGCAGTATTTT
CASSSGTGGPDTQYF
>-|TRBJ2-2|TRBV28|15|-
TGTGCCAGCAGTTTGGGGGGTCGGAACACCGGGGAGCTGTTTTTT
CASSLGGRNTGELFF
>TRBD1|TRBJ2-5|TRBV7-3|13|once
TGTGCCAGCAGCGCCCGACAGGGAGAGACCCAGTACTTC
CASSARQGETQYF
>-|TRBJ2-7|TRBV7-9|13|few
TGTGCCAGCAACAGGGTCTCTTCCTACGAGCAGTACTTC
CASNRVSSYEQYF
>TRBD1|TRBJ2-4|TRBV5-1|15|-
TGCGCCAGCAGCAATCGGACAGGCTCTTCAAACATTCAGTACTTC
CASSNRTGSSNIQYF
>TRBD2|TRBJ2-5|TRBV7-2|15|-
TGTGCCAGCAGCTTGGGGGGACTAGCGTTTGAGACCCAGTACTTC
CASSLGGLAFETQYF
>TRBD1|TRBJ1-1|TRBV5-8|15|few
TGTGCCAGCAGCACAGGGGAGTATAAAAACACTGAAGCTTTCTTT
CASSTGEYKNTEAFF
>TRBD2|TRBJ2-4|TRBV3-1/TRBV3-2|14|-
TGTGCCAGCAGCCAAACTAGCGGGAAAAACATTCAGTACTTC
CASSQTSGKNIQYF
>TRBD1|TRBJ2-7|TRBV11-2|16|-
TGTGCCAGCAGCATGGGACAGGGGGCGCCTGGCTACGAGCAGTACTTC
CASSMGQGAPGYEQYF
>-|TRBJ1-6|TRBV5-6|14|-
TGTGCCAGCAGCTTGGCAGGGGTTAATTCACCCCTCCACTTT
CASSLAGVNSPLHF
>-|TRBJ1-1|TRBV11-2|14|few
TGTGCCAGCAGCTTAGTAGGAGGGGACACTGAAGCTTTCTTT
CASSLVGGDTEAFF
>-|TRBJ2-1|TRBV11-1|14|-
TGTGCCAGCACCATAAACAGGGTAGACAATGAGCAGTTCTTC
CASTINRVDNEQFF
>TRBD2|TRBJ2-1|TRBV19|15|few
TGTGCCAGTAGCCCAAGCGGGGGCCGCTACAATGAGCAGTTCTTC
CASSPSGGRYNEQFF
>-|TRBJ2-5|TRBV28|14|-
TGTGCCAGCAGTTTACCCCCTAGTCACGAGACCCAGTACTTC
CASSLPPSHETQYF
>-|TRBJ1-2|TRBV11-3|12|-
TGTGCCAGCAGCTTCTCCAACTATGGCTACACCTTC
CASSFSNYGYTF
>TRBD1|TRBJ1-5|TRBV19|16|-
TGTGCCAGTAGTCCTCCCGGGACAGTTTTTAACCAGCCCCAGCATTTT
CASSPPGTVFNQPQHF
>-|TRBJ2-3|TRBV6-6|16|-
TGTGCCAGCAACCTCCAGGGCGGTTGGTTCACAGATACGCAGTATTTT
CASNLQGGWFTDTQYF
>-|TRBJ1-1|TRBV27|14|-
TGTGCCAGCAGTTTGGGGGCCGTGGGCACTGAAGCTTTCTTT
CASSLGAVGTEAFF
>TRBD1|TRBJ2-6|TRBV10-1|15|-
TGCGCCAGCCCGGGACAGCACTCTGGGGCCAACGTCCTGACTTTC
CASPGQHSGANVLTF
>-|TRBJ2-7|TRBV4-1|16|-
TGCGCCAGCAGCCAACTTTCCCGGAGCCCACCATACGAGCAGTACTTC
CASSQLSRSPPYEQYF
>TRBD1|TRBJ1-1|TRBV3-1/TRBV3-2|13|once
TGTGCCAGCAGCCAAGGGACAGGGTTGGAAGCTTTCTTT
CASSQGTGLEAFF
>-|TRBJ1-2|TRBV7-2|15|-
TGTGCCAGCAGCCGGCCGGATTTACAGATCCATGGCTACACCTTC
CASSRPDLQIHGYTF
>-|TRBJ2-7|TRBV4-1|13|-
TGCGCCAGCAGCCAAGAGAGTCTGGTGAAGCAGTACTTC
CASSQESLVKQYF
>-|TRBJ1-5|TRBV7-9|15|-
TGTGCCAGCAGCACCGGGACAAATAGCAATCAGCCCCAGCATTTT
CASSTGTNSNQPQHF
>-|TRBJ2-7|TRBV18|12|-
TGTGCCAGCTCCCCTTCCCCCTACGAGCAGTACTTC
CASSPSPYEQYF
>-|TRBJ2-2|TRBV6-4|16|-
TGTGCCAGCAGTGAAACGTCCAGGGGTGTGGCCGGGGAGCTGTTTTTT
CASSETSRGVAGELFF
>-|TRBJ1-1|TRBV29-1|13|few
TGCAGCGTTGAGCTGGGGGGAGGCACTGAAGCTTTCTTT
CSVELGGGTEAFF
>-|TRBJ1-1|TRBV14|15|-
TGTGCCAGCAGCCAATCAGGGGTTGTCAGGACTGAAGCTTTCTTT
CASSQSGVVRTEAFF
>-|TRBJ2-2|TRBV18|15|-
TGTGCCACCTCTGGGGGGATACAGAACACCGGGGAGCTGTTTTTT
CATSGGIQNTGELFF
>TRBD2|TRBJ2-5|TRBV28|16|-
TGTGCCAGCAGTTTACAGGGCGGGGGGGTTTTTGGGACCCAGTACTTC
CASSLQGGGVFGTQYF
>-|TRBJ2-1|TRBV6-6|14|-
TGTGCCAGCAGTGACAGGACAGAGAAATCTGCGCAGTTCTTC
CASSDRTEKSAQFF